This entry lists 3 T cell receptor beta chains sequenced from one sample in a study of blood T cell repertoires in COVID-19. Some clones are missing from TCRdb's copy, which holds only in-frame ones; the method was immunoSEQ multiplex PCR. The sample carries fewer than 300,000 clones, about 80% recorded once. The sample consisted of peripheral blood. Receptors were obtained from a woman of 80 years or more with acute or convalescent COVID-19.

The J gene is TRBJ2-2, the V gene TRBV19; TRBD2 matches at 13 bases. Germline V gives CDR1 LNHDA, CDR2 SQIVND (reference sequence). CDR3 length equals 16 residues. Trimming took 5 bases from V and 8 from J; bases not matched to a gene: 8. The CDR3: CASSSGLAGAAGELFF. The CDR3, as DNA: TGTGCCAGTAGTTCCGGACTAGCGGGAGCTGCGGGGGAGCTGTTTTTT.

The DNA of the CDR3 is TGTGCCAGCAGCGCACAGGGGGGAGGAGAAAAACTGTTTTTT. This gives the protein CASSAQGGGEKLFF. The chain recombines TRBV9 with TRBJ1-4; 8 bases line up with TRBD1. Germline V gene sequence: CDR1 SGDLS, CDR2 YYNGEE. This CDR3 has 14 amino acids. Trimming removed 3 bases from V and 8 bases from J; junction bases left unmatched: 6.

The chain recombines TRBV9 with TRBJ2-7, with D possibly TRBD2 on 6 matching bases. V lost 4 bases, J lost 3 bases, and 23 bases lay in between. CDR1 is SGDLS, CDR2 YYNGEE, per germline. This CDR3 contains 17 residues. The chain's CDR3 is CASSPGHGGARYYEQYF. CDR3 nucleotides: TGTGCCAGCAGCCCAGGCCACGGAGGGGCAAGATACTACGAGCAGTACTTC.